These 15 T cell receptor beta chains originate from one sample sequenced in a study of cytomegalovirus exposure and HLA in healthy donors. A multiplex PCR was run with 60 Vbeta primers and 13 Jbeta primers. Generated by immunoSEQ multiplex PCR, the TCRdb table keeps only in-frame clones and is missing some. The sample holds about 130,000 clones, over 9.5% seen once. Sequenced material: PBMCs. These receptors were collected from a woman aged 18-29 years in good health and CMV-seropositive.

This chain connects TRBV6-5 to TRBJ2-1; the match to TRBD1 covers 10 bases. This CDR3 has 15 amino acids. CDR1 MNHEY and CDR2 SVGAGI come from the germline V gene. V dropped 4 bases and J dropped 2; count of bases not matched to a gene: 2. The CDR3 region is CASSSGTGAYNEQFF. The CDR3 DNA follows: TGTGCCAGCAGTTCAGGGACAGGGGCCTACAATGAGCAGTTCTTC.

This clone has a handful of counts. The chain carries TRBV27 and TRBJ1-2; TRBD1 matches at 10 bases. The V gene end was trimmed by 6 bases and the J gene end by 8 bases; junction bases not matched to a gene: 15. The CDR3 has 16 residues. Germline V gene data show CDR1 as MNHEY and CDR2 as SMNVEV (reference sequence). The CDR3: CASSVTPPGQGSGYTF. The CDR3 region has the DNA TGTGCCAGCAGCGTGACACCCCCGGGACAGGGGAGCGGCTACACCTTC.

The chain carries TRBV7-8 and TRBJ1-1, with 9 bases aligning to TRBD1. The CDR3 extends over 14 amino acids. With V trimmed by 3 bases and J by 3 bases, 2 bases remained unmatched. Per germline, CDR1 SGHVS and CDR2 FQNEAQ. CDR3 loop: CASSLTGGDTEAFF. As DNA, the CDR3 is TGTGCCAGCAGCTTGACAGGGGGAGACACTGAAGCTTTCTTT.

In the case of this clone: Additional DNA sequences in this sample encode the identical CDR3. This CDR3 is CASSFPGNEEKLFF. In DNA form, the CDR3 reads TGCGCCAGCAGCTTCCCGGGGAACGAGGAAAAACTGTTTTTT. This chain connects TRBV5-1 to TRBJ1-4; D unresolved. CDR3 length equals 14 residues. Germline assignment: CDR1 SGHRS and CDR2 YFSETQ. V was clipped by 2 bases and J by 8 bases, with 13 bases between them. The full variable domain, with the rest looked up from reference TRBV5-1 and TRBJ1-4, is KAGVTQTPRYLIKTRGQQVTLSCSPISGHRSVSWYQQTPGQGLQFLFEYFSETQRNKGNFPGRFSGRQFSNSRSEMNVSTLELGDSALYLCASSFPGNEEKLFFGSGTQLSVL.

The sample holds a few counts of this clone. The V call is TRBV19, the J call TRBJ2-5; the match to TRBD2 covers 12 bases. V was clipped by 5 bases and J by 4 bases; unmatched bases: 5. In germline, CDR1 is LNHDA, CDR2 SQIVND (reference sequence). There are 15 residues in the CDR3. CDR3 coding DNA: TGTGCCAGTAGTCCTCTAGCGGGAGGGGGAGAGACCCAGTACTTC. Translated, it gives CASSPLAGGGETQYF.

This clone was detected a few times. The chain has TRBV5-4 and TRBJ2-2, with 8 bases lining up with TRBD1. The CDR3 spans 14 residues. Trimming took 5 bases from V and 5 from J; bases not matched to a gene: 5. Germline lookup yields CDR1 SGHNT and CDR2 YYREEE (reference sequence). CDR3 DNA sequence: TGTGCCAGCAGGAAGGACAGGGCGACCGGGGAGCTGTTTTTT. This translates into CASRKDRATGELFF.

This clone was seen just once. The CDR3 region has the DNA TGTGCCAGCAGTTCACGAGGGGGCACTGAAGCTTTCTTT. It encodes CASSSRGGTEAFF. This sequence joins TRBV2 and TRBJ1-1, with D tentatively TRBD1 (6 bases). This CDR3 comprises 13 residues. Germline values: CDR1 SNHLY, CDR2 FYNNEI. V was clipped by 5 bases and J by 4 bases, with 11 bases between them.

This chain joins TRBV19 and TRBJ2-7; the D gene is possibly TRBD2 (5 bases). This CDR3 spans 16 amino acids. Germline V CDR1 and CDR2: LNHDA, SQIVND (reference sequence). The ends were cut back, 1 base at V and 0 bases at J, with 13 bases in the middle. The CDR3 region has the DNA TGTGCCAGTAGTATAGGCGGACTGGAGTCCTCCTACGAGCAGTACTTC. Its translation: CASSIGGLESSYEQYF.

This rearrangement joins TRBV4-1 to TRBJ2-1, with 13 bases lining up with TRBD2. Per the germline V gene, CDR1 is MGHRA and CDR2 is YSYEKL. This CDR3 region has 17 residues. V trimming: 1 base; J trimming: 4 bases; junction bases outside the gene matches: 4. The CDR3 here is CASSQGQLAGGYNEQFF. The CDR3 coding sequence is TGCGCCAGCAGCCAAGGCCAACTAGCGGGAGGGTACAATGAGCAGTTCTTC.

The chain employs TRBV12-5 and TRBJ2-7; a possible D gene is TRBD1 (6 bases). Germline V gene sequence: CDR1 LGHNT, CDR2 FRNRAP. The CDR3 loop spans 15 amino acids. V lost 1 base, J lost 0 bases, and 10 bases lay in between. The CDR3 protein is CASGLGTGSSYEQYF. The CDR3 nucleotides read TGTGCTAGTGGTTTGGGCACAGGGAGCTCCTACGAGCAGTACTTC.

J is TRBJ2-2 and V is TRBV6-4, with D maybe TRBD1 (6 bases). The CDR3 runs to 15 residues. Germline V gene data show CDR1 as MRHNA and CDR2 as SNTAGT. The V and J ends lost 6 bases and 3 bases respectively, with 14 bases between them. This chain's CDR3 is CASSKTGSDTGELFF. CDR3 bases: TGTGCCAGCAGCAAAACAGGGTCCGACACCGGGGAGCTGTTTTTT.

This chain links TRBV7-9 with TRBJ2-3; possibly TRBD2 for D (5 bases). The V gene lost 1 base and the J gene lost 5 bases, with 10 bases spanning the gap. CDR1 and CDR2 (germline): SEHNR, FQNEAQ (reference sequence). This CDR3 comprises 14 residues. The CDR3 sequence: CASSLEGGVDTQYF. The CDR3 DNA reads as TGTGCCAGCAGCTTAGAAGGAGGAGTAGATACGCAGTATTTT.

The V and J genes are TRBV6-1 and TRBJ2-1, with 8 bases that match TRBD1. V dropped 0 bases and J dropped 7; count of bases not matched to a gene: 2. From germline, CDR1 is MNHNS and CDR2 SASEGT. This CDR3 has 14 residues. The CDR3 nucleotides are TGTGCCAGCAGTGAAGCGACAGGGGCGAATGAGCAGTTCTTC. Amino acid sequence: CASSEATGANEQFF.

This clone was counted a few times. V usage is TRBV2 and J usage is TRBJ2-3; 14 bases agree with TRBD2. Trimming cost V 7 bases and J 4 bases; bases outside gene matches: 7. Germline V lookup: CDR1 SNHLY, CDR2 FYNNEI. The CDR3 extends over 16 amino acids. CDR3 amino acids: CASTGTSGSSADTQYF. The CDR3 region has the DNA TGTGCCAGCACCGGGACTAGCGGGAGTAGTGCAGATACGCAGTATTTT. Variable domain in full (rest from reference TRBV2 and TRBJ2-3): EPEVTQTPSHQVTQMGQEVILRCVPISNHLYFYWYRQILGQKVEFLVSFYNNEISEKSEIFDDQFSVERPDGSNFTLKIRSTKLEDSAMYFCASTGTSGSSADTQYFGPGTRLTVL.

This clone has more than one count but fewer than ten. The chain joins TRBV10-3 to TRBJ2-7; D is uncertain. Germline CDR1 reads ENHRY; CDR2 reads SYGVKD. The CDR3 totals 11 residues. Trimming stripped 6 bases from V and 5 bases from J, with 8 bases between. The CDR3 loop reads CAIRIIDEQYF. CDR3 bases: TGTGCCATCAGGATTATAGACGAGCAGTACTTC.